This entry features one TCR beta chain sequence. The antigen is unknown. The source of the sample is a study of cytomegalovirus exposure and HLA in healthy donors. Study-wide results and limits: There were about 160 TCR beta chains listed as cytomegalovirus-associated. Most TCR sequences were uncommon, yet certain public TCRs appeared in many donors.

Generated by immunoSEQ multiplex PCR, the TCRdb table keeps only in-frame clones and is missing some. The sample has 47,000 or so clones; around nine tenths are singletons. The sequence was collected from a man between 18 and 29 years old in good health and CMV-seronegative. What was sequenced was PBMCs.

Here the CDR3 DNA reads TGTGCCAGTAGGGTCACAGGGGAGGTCACTGAAGCTTTCTTT. Its translation: CASRVTGEVTEAFF. The V and J genes are TRBV19 and TRBJ1-1, with 7 bases matching TRBD1. The germline gives CDR1 LNHDA, CDR2 SQIVND (reference sequence). The V and J ends lost 6 bases and 4 bases, in that order; junction bases with no gene match: 8. The CDR3 loop spans 14 amino acids.